This T cell receptor beta chain was found in a study of blood T cells in healthy people across ages. Study context: Template switching picked up about one barcoded beta molecule for each two T cells.

Then a second PCR, running roughly 7 to 11 cycles, was carried out with a sample-barcoded 5' primer and a J-beta primer mix. TCRdb itself ran the 5' RACE reads through MiXCR, one entry per CDR3 protein. The table shows about 800,000 distinct CDR3 sequences, with about 42% occurring only once. This CDR3 contains 14 residues. V was clipped by 3 bases and J by 1 base, with 7 bases between them. Germline assignment: CDR1 SGDLS and CDR2 YYNGEE. The sample consisted of blood. The TCR was taken from a man older than 75 in good health. The rearrangement links TRBV9 to TRBJ1-4, with D tentatively TRBD1 (6 bases). CDR3 DNA: TGTGCCAGCAGCGCCAGGGGAACTAATGAAAAACTGTTTTTT. Translated, it gives CASSARGTNEKLFF.